What follows are 29 T cell receptor beta chains derived from one specimen sequenced in a study of T cell responses to AZD1222 COVID-19 vaccine. Sequencing used immunoSEQ multiplex PCR; TCRdb keeps in-frame clones, though not all of them. In the table there are 150,000 to 200,000 clones, 88% of which are singletons. The sample here was peripheral blood, taken 28 days after the second AZD1222 dose. The receptors shown here come from an adult who received the AZD1222 COVID-19 vaccine.

The genes are TRBV19 and TRBJ1-2; D unclear. The CDR3 is 17 amino acids. Germline V gene data show CDR1 as LNHDA and CDR2 as SQIVND (reference sequence). Trimming removed 1 base at V and 0 bases at J, with 15 bases between. CDR3 sequence (DNA): TGTGCCAGTAGTATAGTGGGTACGACTCAAGCTAACTATGGCTACACCTTC. It specifies CASSIVGTTQANYGYTF.

CDR3 coding DNA: TGTGCCAGCAGCTTAAATCGTAACCAAGAGACCCAGTACTTC. It specifies CASSLNRNQETQYF. This chain joins TRBV7-2 and TRBJ2-5; D is ambiguous. Germline V gene sequence: CDR1 SGHTA, CDR2 FQGNSA. The V end was cut by 2 bases, the J end by 0 bases, with 7 bases between. The CDR3 runs to 14 residues.

The chain employs TRBV28 and TRBJ1-1, with 8 bases fitting TRBD1. The CDR3 contains 14 residues. Germline CDR1 MDHEN, CDR2 SYDVKM. With 6 bases clipped from V and 5 bases from J, the junction kept 8 bases outside the gene matches. The CDR3 loop reads CASSIPGQVTEAFF. As DNA, the CDR3 is TGTGCCAGCAGCATACCGGGACAGGTGACTGAAGCTTTCTTT. Full variable domain (outside the CDR3, taken from reference TRBV28 and TRBJ1-1): DVKVTQSSRYLVKRTGEKVFLECVQDMDHENMFWYRQDPGLGLRLIYFSYDVKMKEKGDIPEGYSVSREKKERFSLILESASTNQTSMYLCASSIPGQVTEAFFGQGTRLTVV.

This clone occurred a few times. The chain combines TRBV30 with TRBJ1-5, with D uncertain. Germline CDR1 reads GTSNPN; CDR2 reads SVGIG (reference sequence). V lost 0 bases and J lost 3, with 9 bases in between. This CDR3 spans 14 amino acids. CDR3 DNA: TGTGCCTGGAGTGTTCAGGCTCCCAATCAGCCCCAGCATTTT. It specifies CAWSVQAPNQPQHF.

The chain is built from TRBV6-5 and TRBJ1-2, with 7 bases lining up with TRBD1. This CDR3 is built from 15 residues. Trimming cost V 6 bases and J 4 bases; bases outside gene matches: 11. Germline V gene sequence: CDR1 MNHEY, CDR2 SVGAGI. CDR3 nucleotide sequence: TGTGCCAGCAGACCAACAGGGGCCCGCGTCTATGGCTACACCTTC. It codes for CASRPTGARVYGYTF.

This clone appeared a few times. The chain uses TRBV9 and TRBJ2-2, with TRBD1 matching over 7 bases. V gave up 3 bases and J gave up 4 bases; unmatched junction bases: 15. This CDR3 has 18 residues. Germline V gives CDR1 SGDLS, CDR2 YYNGEE. Here the CDR3 reads CASSAQSTGVLGTGELFF. CDR3 DNA sequence: TGTGCCAGCAGCGCCCAAAGTACAGGGGTGTTGGGCACCGGGGAGCTGTTTTTT.

The chain carries TRBV19 and TRBJ1-3, with 8 bases fitting TRBD1. This CDR3 is 16 amino acids long. V gave up 5 bases and J gave up 0 bases; unmatched junction bases: 6. Germline V gives CDR1 LNHDA, CDR2 SQIVND (reference sequence). The CDR3 DNA sequence: TGTGCCAGTAGTGCCCAGGGGGCCCTCTCTGGAAACACCATATATTTT. It encodes CASSAQGALSGNTIYF.

This sequence joins TRBV14 and TRBJ1-1; 8 positions agree with TRBD1. The V segment lost 2 bases and the J segment 5 bases; nucleotides outside the gene matches: 1. The CDR3 contains 13 residues. Germline lookup yields CDR1 SGHDN and CDR2 FVKESK. The CDR3 DNA reads TGTGCCAGCAGCCAACAGGGGGCAACTGAAGCTTTCTTT. This gives the protein CASSQQGATEAFF. The full variable domain, with the rest looked up from reference TRBV14 and TRBJ1-1, is EAGVTQFPSHSVIEKGQTVTLRCDPISGHDNLYWYRRVMGKEIKFLLHFVKESKQDESGMPNNRFLAERTGGTYSTLKVQPAELEDSGVYFCASSQQGATEAFFGQGTRLTVV.

The rearrangement links TRBV6-1 to TRBJ1-2; D perhaps matches TRBD1 (5 bases). CDR1 and CDR2 (germline): MNHNS, SASEGT. The V gene lost 2 bases and the J gene lost 4 bases, with 14 bases spanning the gap. The length of the CDR3 is 15 residues. This CDR3 is CASSEQGNPFYGYTF. In DNA form, the CDR3 reads TGTGCCAGCAGTGAACAGGGTAATCCCTTCTATGGCTACACCTTC.

V is TRBV2 and J is TRBJ2-2, with 15 bases identical to TRBD2. Per the germline V gene, CDR1 is SNHLY and CDR2 is FYNNEI. The CDR3 runs 17 residues. The ends lost 6 bases at V and 4 bases at J; junction bases unmatched: 6. CDR3 in DNA: TGTGCCAGCAGCCGGACTAGCGGGGGGGCGGGCACCGGGGAGCTGTTTTTT. This sequence encodes CASSRTSGGAGTGELFF.

V usage is TRBV27 and J usage is TRBJ2-7; 8 bases fit TRBD1. This CDR3 spans 14 amino acids. CDR1 and CDR2 (germline): MNHEY, SMNVEV (reference sequence). The trim removed 5 bases at V and 1 base at J, leaving 4 bases unmatched. In DNA, the CDR3 is TGTGCCAGCAGTCCAAGGACAGGGTCCTACGAGCAGTACTTC. As protein: CASSPRTGSYEQYF.

The DNA of the CDR3 is TGTGCCAGCGGTCCAGCGGACAACACCGGGGAGCTGTTTTTT. The encoded protein is CASGPADNTGELFF. This chain connects TRBV9 to TRBJ2-2, with D maybe TRBD2 (5 bases). The CDR3 spans 14 residues. The germline CDR1 and CDR2 sequences are SGDLS and YYNGEE. V lost 7 bases and J lost 2, with 12 bases in between.

This rearrangement joins TRBV7-9 to TRBJ2-7; D remains unclear. CDR3 size: 11 residues. The V end was cut by 5 bases, the J end by 4 bases, with 6 bases between. CDR1 and CDR2 from the germline V gene are SEHNR and FQNEAQ (reference sequence). The CDR3 DNA sequence: TGTGCCAGCAGCCATGGTTACGAGCAGTACTTC. Encoded protein: CASSHGYEQYF. The whole variable domain, filled in from reference TRBV7-9 and TRBJ2-7, reads DTGVSQNPRHKITKRGQNVTFRCDPISEHNRLYWYRQTLGQGPEFLTYFQNEAQLEKSRLLSDRFSAERPKGSFSTLEIQRTEQGDSAMYLCASSHGYEQYFGPGTRLTVT.

This clone was picked up one time. This chain connects TRBV19 to TRBJ2-7; 11 bases are shared with TRBD1. The V segment lost 1 base and the J segment 6 bases; nucleotides outside the gene matches: 5. Germline lookup yields CDR1 LNHDA and CDR2 SQIVND (reference sequence). CDR3 length equals 15 residues. The CDR3: CASSIGGTGGSEQYF. The DNA of the CDR3 is TGTGCCAGTAGTATAGGAGGGACAGGGGGAAGCGAGCAGTACTTC.

The chain recombines TRBV5-1 with TRBJ1-3; possible D gene TRBD1, 5 bases. CDR3 size: 14 residues. Trimming left V 7 bases short and J 0 bases short, with 11 bases between. Germline V gene data show CDR1 as SGHRS and CDR2 as YFSETQ. This chain's CDR3 is CASQSGFSGNTIYF. The CDR3 coding sequence is TGCGCCAGCCAGTCAGGGTTCTCTGGAAACACCATATATTTT.

CDR3 in DNA: TGTGCCAGCAGCCTTGTCGGGGTACACTCCTACAATGAGCAGTTCTTC. Translating it yields CASSLVGVHSYNEQFF. The V call is TRBV5-4, the J call TRBJ2-1; perhaps TRBD2 as D (5 bases). This CDR3 comprises 16 residues. V was shortened by 4 bases and J by 0 bases, with 14 bases between the two germline ends. CDR1 and CDR2 (germline): SGHNT, YYREEE (reference sequence).

The CDR3 DNA sequence: TGTGCCAGTACCTCGGGACAGAACACTGAAGCTTTCTTT. Its protein is CASTSGQNTEAFF. The genes are TRBV19 and TRBJ1-1, with D tentatively TRBD1 (6 bases). The CDR3 consists of 13 residues. CDR1 is LNHDA and CDR2 is SQIVND in the germline V gene (reference sequence). Trimming stripped 7 bases from V and 1 base from J, with 10 bases between. The full variable domain, in which reference TRBV19 and TRBJ1-1 provide the parts outside the CDR3, is DGGITQSPKYLFRKEGQNVTLSCEQNLNHDAMYWYRQDPGQGLRLIYYSQIVNDFQKGDIAEGYSVSREKKESFPLTVTSAQKNPTAFYLCASTSGQNTEAFFGQGTRLTVV.

V usage is TRBV5-1 and J usage is TRBJ2-1; D is unclear. Per germline, CDR1 SGHRS and CDR2 YFSETQ. Trimming removed 2 bases at V and 5 bases at J, with 14 bases between. The CDR3 has 15 residues. The CDR3 spells CASSFAATLNNEQFF. The CDR3 DNA reads as TGCGCCAGCAGCTTCGCGGCGACCCTAAACAATGAGCAGTTCTTC.

The J gene is TRBJ2-2, the V gene TRBV6-2 or TRBV6-3; no clear D gene. The CDR3 runs to 15 residues. Trimming took off 2 bases at V and 3 bases at J, with 10 bases between the two ends. CDR1 is MNHEY and CDR2 is SVGEGT in the germline V gene. This CDR3 is CASSYGFLDTGELFF. As DNA, the CDR3 is TGTGCCAGCAGTTACGGTTTCCTGGACACCGGGGAGCTGTTTTTT.

The chain is built from TRBV5-1 and TRBJ1-2; unclear D gene. The CDR3 contains 14 residues. The V end lost 0 bases, the J end lost 0 bases, and 6 bases lay between the germline ends. Per the germline V gene, CDR1 is SGHRS and CDR2 is YFSETQ. The CDR3 loop is CASSLEWANYGYTF. CDR3 bases: TGCGCCAGCAGCTTGGAGTGGGCTAACTATGGCTACACCTTC.

This clone was picked up one time. This sequence joins TRBV20-1 and TRBJ1-2, with D possibly being TRBD1 (5 bases). The V and J ends lost 5 bases and 9 bases respectively, with 7 bases between them. The germline V gene encodes CDR1 DFQATT and CDR2 SNEGSKA (reference sequence). The CDR3 sequence is 9 residues long. The CDR3 spells CSAWTSYTF. The CDR3 DNA reads TGCAGTGCTTGGACAAGCTACACCTTC.

V usage is TRBV7-3 and J usage is TRBJ2-3; 13 bases match TRBD2. The CDR3 has 18 residues. Germline V gene lookup returns CDR1 SGHTA and CDR2 FQGTGA. V lost 5 bases, J lost 2 bases, and 10 bases stayed unmatched. CDR3 loop: CASSTGLAGDFLTDTQYF. CDR3 sequence (DNA): TGTGCCAGCAGCACTGGACTAGCGGGGGACTTTCTCACAGATACGCAGTATTTT.

This chain links TRBV6-5 with TRBJ1-2, with D perhaps matching TRBD1 (5 bases). Germline V gene sequence: CDR1 MNHEY, CDR2 SVGAGI. V was cut by 10 bases and J by 2 bases, with 17 bases left in between. The CDR3 is made up of 14 amino acids. CDR3 nucleotides: TGTGCCACACAACCCTCCGACAGAAACTATGGCTACACCTTC. Translation: CATQPSDRNYGYTF.

The chain employs TRBV27 and TRBJ2-4; 7 bases are a match to TRBD1. The CDR3 is made up of 13 amino acids. Looked up from germline, CDR1 is MNHEY and CDR2 is SMNVEV (reference sequence). V was pared by 3 bases and J by 9 bases, with 5 bases of the junction left unmatched. CDR3 loop: CASSFTGAGIQYF. DNA for the CDR3: TGTGCCAGCAGTTTTACAGGGGCCGGCATTCAGTACTTC.

This chain links TRBV6-5 with TRBJ1-1; D may be TRBD1 (6 bases). The CDR3 contains 14 residues. Germline V gene data show CDR1 as MNHEY and CDR2 as SVGAGI. V shed 2 bases and J shed 4 bases, with 11 bases lying between them. The CDR3 is CASSYGGLGTEAFF. CDR3 nucleotides: TGTGCCAGCAGTTACGGGGGGCTGGGCACTGAAGCTTTCTTT.

This sequence joins TRBV4-1 and TRBJ2-5; D possibly uses TRBD1 or TRBD2 (6 bases each). This CDR3 is 15 amino acids long. V was clipped by 2 bases and J by 5 bases, with 15 bases between them. The V gene's germline CDR1 is MGHRA and CDR2 YSYEKL. In nucleotides, the CDR3 is TGCGCCAGCAGCCAATTGGGGGGCCCGGGGGAGACCCAGTACTTC. Translated: CASSQLGGPGETQYF.

This rearrangement joins TRBV9 to TRBJ1-3; 8 nucleotides match TRBD1. Germline lookup yields CDR1 SGDLS and CDR2 YYNGEE. This CDR3 contains 14 residues. V trimming: 4 bases; J trimming: 4 bases; junction bases outside the gene matches: 4. The CDR3 DNA reads as TGTGCCAGCAGCCCACGGGACAGGGGAAACACCATATATTTT. This sequence encodes CASSPRDRGNTIYF.

The sample holds one count of this clone. This CDR3 is CASNKDGHEQYF. The CDR3 DNA reads as TGTGCCAGCAACAAAGACGGTCACGAGCAGTACTTC. The chain carries TRBV6-5 and TRBJ2-7; no clear D. Between the trimmed V and J ends, which lost 7 bases and 5 bases, there was a span of 12 bases. CDR3 length: 12 amino acids. Germline V gives CDR1 MNHEY, CDR2 SVGAGI.

This clone was counted between two and nine times. The chain employs TRBV19 and TRBJ1-6; no clear D. Germline values: CDR1 LNHDA, CDR2 SQIVND (reference sequence). Trimming took 0 bases from V and 10 from J, leaving 7 bases between them. The CDR3 contains 13 residues. DNA for the CDR3: TGTGCCAGTAGTATAGATCCAGGCTCACCCCTCCACTTT. This sequence encodes CASSIDPGSPLHF.